This T cell receptor beta chain was sequenced in a study of blood T cells in healthy people across ages (dated by TCRdb to about 2015). Context from the whole study: In model experiments, template switching captured roughly one uniquely barcoded TCR beta cDNA molecule for every two T cells. The study analyzed two additional independent replicas of 1 million unique cDNA reads from the same blood draw for two donors, one aged 18 to 30 and one aged 80 or older. To avoid experimental bias, donors of different ages were distributed randomly across sequencing lanes. The study measured age-related changes in TCR beta repertoire diversity using deep sequencing normalized with unique cDNA molecular identifiers. The donors were divided into four age groups: young (average around 16 years), middle-aged (roughly 42), aged (approximately 62) and long-lived (about 80). Study-wide conclusions, independent of this receptor: A strong correlation was found between observed TCR beta diversity and the percentage of naive T cells measured by flow cytometry. Estimates of total diversity based on one million sequenced T cells were regarded as lower bounds and as underestimates. Observed TCR beta diversity per million T cells fell roughly linearly with age, and a significant reduction was already apparent by age around 39. Because donor CMV infection status was unknown, age-related changes in expanded clonotypes were potentially confounded. The long-lived group showed more naive CD4+ T cells, fewer expanded clones and increased TCR diversity than the aged group, suggesting age selection. Since profiling was done on bulk unsorted PBMCs, naive and antigen-experienced compartments could not be conclusively compared.

As for this clonotype: The specificity of this receptor is unknown. No per-base quality is available; no much larger clone lies one base away.

The donors were 40 or so Caucasian individuals from Russia, aged 6 to 90 years, who were systemically healthy. About 10 milliliters of peripheral blood were collected from each donor into EDTA-treated Vacutainer tubes. Ficoll-Paque density-gradient centrifugation was used to isolate PBMCs, with at least 6.5 million per sample. Trizol reagent was used to extract total RNA from PBMCs, with at least 5 micrograms per sample. The percentages of naive CD45RAhigh/CD27high T cells were determined by flow cytometry on a PBMC aliquot from every donor. Library method: 5' RACE. Instrument used: Illumina HiSeq 2500. The second PCR ran for about 6 to 11 cycles and used a J-beta primer mix along with a sample-barcoded 5' primer. Each TCR beta cDNA molecule received a unique molecular identifier from a template-switch 5' adaptor carrying 12 random nucleotides. At least 2.5 million CDR3-containing paired-end reads were obtained from each sample. The Mint cDNA synthesis kit, primed by a TRBC-specific oligonucleotide, was used to synthesize first-strand cDNA from all RNA. Following uracil-DNA glycosylase treatment, a first 18-cycle PCR with universal primers M1SS and BC2_uni_R was performed on all cDNA. In the authors' own workflow: Each sample was normalized by randomly selecting 1 million high-quality reads, each carrying a distinct molecular identifier. Instead of being binned into consensus sequences, reads that shared molecular identifiers were thrown out. MiTCR, set to a Q25 quality threshold and the strictest error-elimination algorithm, was used for CDR3 identification, clonotype clustering and error correction. A nonparametric unseen species model with Euler transformation was used to estimate a lower bound on total TCR beta diversity. The public reads were reanalyzed by TCRdb: fastp trimming at Q25, MiXCR alignment, in-frame beta chains only. Under each unique CDR3 protein, matching rows form one entry showing the most common genes and DNA. These V and J calls derive from TCRdb rather than the authors' analysis. This sample is represented by roughly 680,000 distinct CDR3 sequences; 49% of them were singletons. Around a third of the sample belongs to the ten largest clones.

The sequenced sample was blood. The source of this sequence is a woman in her sixties in good health.

The CDR3 has the sequence CASSNGPIGGEQYF. The DNA sequence is as follows: TGTGCCAGCAGTAACGGGCCTATCGGGGGCGAGCAGTACTTC. The V gene is TRBV12-3 or TRBV12-4 and the J gene is TRBJ2-7; the D gene is perhaps TRBD2, from 6 matching bases. V gives up 5 bases and J gives up 6 bases, and the segment between their germline ends measures 17 bases. From the cysteine through the phenylalanine, the CDR3 covers 14 amino acids. Kept here is only the CDR3 DNA, which spans 42 bases and is read in frame from base 1.